This T cell receptor beta chain comes out of a study of response to subunit inactivated influenza vaccine. On this clonotype itself: As yet, its antigen is unknown.

Germline V gene data show CDR1 as SGHRS and CDR2 as YFSETQ. V was cut by 3 bases and J by 0 bases, with 12 bases left in between. CDR3 size: 16 residues. MiXCR, run by TCRdb on the RT-PCR reads, gives a single entry per CDR3 protein. Of a few hundred thousand distinct CDR3 sequences in the sample, around 15% were seen once. Regarding the study as a whole: Each seasonal influenza vaccination, the authors suggested, recruits few new T cells.

Source: PBMCs from blood, taken roughly 12 days after vaccination. The chain employs TRBV5-1 and TRBJ1-4; D possibly corresponds to TRBD1 (5 bases). The TCR sequence derives from a man aged 45-65 years who received an inactivated influenza vaccine. The CDR3, as DNA: TGCGCCAGCAGCTCCAGGGTCCGGACAACTAATGAAAAACTGTTTTTT. Protein: CASSSRVRTTNEKLFF. Using reference TRBV5-1 and TRBJ1-4 for the parts outside the CDR3, the full variable domain is KAGVTQTPRYLIKTRGQQVTLSCSPISGHRSVSWYQQTPGQGLQFLFEYFSETQRNKGNFPGRFSGRQFSNSRSEMNVSTLELGDSALYLCASSSRVRTTNEKLFFGSGTQLSVL.